This T cell receptor beta chain appears in the sequencing data of a study of blood T cell repertoires in COVID-19. Study as a whole: Material from acute and convalescent COVID-19 was sourced from the United States, Italy and Spain. PBMCs, B-cell-depleted T cells, or T cells provided the cDNA or gDNA that made up the material.

The CDR3 totals 15 residues. The germline gives CDR1 SGHRS, CDR2 YFSETQ. Trimming removed 5 bases from V and 4 bases from J, with 16 bases in between. As originally analysed: How many nucleated cells were present was estimated from reference gene primer amplification. TCRdb's table, derived via immunoSEQ multiplex PCR, lists solely in-frame clones and lacks some. Clone size and V and J calls were adopted from that table, with D and trimming inferred from the DNA. The sample includes about 310,000 clones, around 86% of them seen just once. This clone was seen just once. This sequence joins TRBV5-1 and TRBJ1-3, with a tentative D call TRBD1 (5 bases). The TCR was taken from a man between 45 and 60 years old with active or convalescent COVID-19. Sequenced input: peripheral blood. The DNA of the CDR3 is TGCGCCAGCAGTTCGGGGGAGTTTGGCGGAAACACCATATATTTT. This codes for CASSSGEFGGNTIYF.